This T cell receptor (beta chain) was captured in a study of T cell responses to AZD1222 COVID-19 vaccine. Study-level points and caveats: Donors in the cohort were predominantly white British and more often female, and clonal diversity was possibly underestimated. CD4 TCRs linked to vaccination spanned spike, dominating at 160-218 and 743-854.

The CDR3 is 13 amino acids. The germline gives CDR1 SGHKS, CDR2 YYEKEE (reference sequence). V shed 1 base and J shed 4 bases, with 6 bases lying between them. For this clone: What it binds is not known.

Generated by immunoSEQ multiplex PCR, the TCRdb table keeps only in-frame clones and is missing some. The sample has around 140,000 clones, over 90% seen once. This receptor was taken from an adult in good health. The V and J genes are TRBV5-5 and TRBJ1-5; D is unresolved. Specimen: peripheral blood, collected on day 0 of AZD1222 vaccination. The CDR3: CASSLTLNQPQHF. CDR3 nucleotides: TGTGCCAGCAGCTTGACCCTTAATCAGCCCCAGCATTTT.